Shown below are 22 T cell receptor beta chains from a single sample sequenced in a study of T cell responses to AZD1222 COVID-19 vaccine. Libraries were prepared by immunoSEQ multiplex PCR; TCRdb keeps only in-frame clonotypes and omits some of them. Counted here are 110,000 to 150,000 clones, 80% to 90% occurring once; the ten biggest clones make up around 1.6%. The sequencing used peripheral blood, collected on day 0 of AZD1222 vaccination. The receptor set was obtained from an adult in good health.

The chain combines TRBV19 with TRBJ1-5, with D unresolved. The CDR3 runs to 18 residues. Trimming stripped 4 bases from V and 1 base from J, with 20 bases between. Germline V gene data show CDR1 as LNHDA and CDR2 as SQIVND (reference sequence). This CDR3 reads CASSKVGGLGRSNQPQHF. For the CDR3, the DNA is TGTGCCAGTAGTAAAGTTGGAGGGTTAGGGAGGAGCAATCAGCCCCAGCATTTT. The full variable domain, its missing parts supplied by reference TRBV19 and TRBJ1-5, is DGGITQSPKYLFRKEGQNVTLSCEQNLNHDAMYWYRQDPGQGLRLIYYSQIVNDFQKGDIAEGYSVSREKKESFPLTVTSAQKNPTAFYLCASSKVGGLGRSNQPQHFGDGTRLSIL.

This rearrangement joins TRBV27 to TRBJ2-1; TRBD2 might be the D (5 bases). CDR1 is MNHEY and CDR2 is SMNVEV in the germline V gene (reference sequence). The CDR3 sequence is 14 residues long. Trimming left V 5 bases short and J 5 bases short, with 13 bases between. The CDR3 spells CASSDYLLNNEQFF. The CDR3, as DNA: TGTGCCAGCAGTGACTACCTCCTCAACAATGAGCAGTTCTTC.

The DNA of the CDR3 is TGTGCCACCAGTGACACAGGAAGGGGGCTAGCAAATCAGCCCCAGCATTTT. Translating gives CATSDTGRGLANQPQHF. The genes are TRBV24-1 and TRBJ1-5; 7 bases fit TRBD1. CDR3 length equals 17 residues. Unmatched junction bases numbered 12, after V lost 4 bases and J lost 4 bases. Germline assignment: CDR1 KGHDR and CDR2 SFDVKD.

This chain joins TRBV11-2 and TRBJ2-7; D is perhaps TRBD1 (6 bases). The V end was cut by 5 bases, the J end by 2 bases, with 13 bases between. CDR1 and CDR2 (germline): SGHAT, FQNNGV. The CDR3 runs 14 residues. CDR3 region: CASSPLGQPYEQYF. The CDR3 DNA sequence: TGTGCCAGCAGCCCCCTGGGACAACCCTACGAGCAGTACTTC.

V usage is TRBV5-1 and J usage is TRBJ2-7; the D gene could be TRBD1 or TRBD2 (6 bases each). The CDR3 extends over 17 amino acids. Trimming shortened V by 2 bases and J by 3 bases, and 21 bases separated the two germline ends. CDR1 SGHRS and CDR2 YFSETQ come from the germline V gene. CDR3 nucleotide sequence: TGCGCCAGCAGCTTTTCATTAGGGGGGAGAAGGTACTACGAGCAGTACTTC. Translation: CASSFSLGGRRYYEQYF.

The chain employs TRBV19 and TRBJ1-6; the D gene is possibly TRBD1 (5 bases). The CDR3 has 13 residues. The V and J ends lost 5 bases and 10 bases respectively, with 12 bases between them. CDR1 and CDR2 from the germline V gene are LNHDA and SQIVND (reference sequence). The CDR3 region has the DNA TGTGCCAGTAGTCCCAGGGAGGAATCACCCCTCCACTTT. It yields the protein CASSPREESPLHF.

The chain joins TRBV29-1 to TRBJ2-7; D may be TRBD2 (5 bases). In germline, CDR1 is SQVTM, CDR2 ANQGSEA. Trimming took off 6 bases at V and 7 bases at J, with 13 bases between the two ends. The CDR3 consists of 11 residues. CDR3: CSVADLFEQYF. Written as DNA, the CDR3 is TGCAGCGTCGCGGACTTGTTTGAGCAGTACTTC.

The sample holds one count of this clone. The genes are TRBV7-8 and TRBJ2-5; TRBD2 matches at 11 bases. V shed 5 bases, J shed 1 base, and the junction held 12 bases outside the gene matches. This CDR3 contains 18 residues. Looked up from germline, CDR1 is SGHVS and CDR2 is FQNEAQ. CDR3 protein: CASSPVGLAGGTQETQYF. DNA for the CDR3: TGTGCCAGCAGCCCCGTCGGATTAGCGGGGGGGACCCAAGAGACCCAGTACTTC.

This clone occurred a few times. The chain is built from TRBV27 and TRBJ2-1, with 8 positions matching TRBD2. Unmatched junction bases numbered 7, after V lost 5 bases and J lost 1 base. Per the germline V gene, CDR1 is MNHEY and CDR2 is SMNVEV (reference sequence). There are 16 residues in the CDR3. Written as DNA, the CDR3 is TGTGCCAGCAGTACTAGCGGTGATCGATCCTACAATGAGCAGTTCTTC. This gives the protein CASSTSGDRSYNEQFF.

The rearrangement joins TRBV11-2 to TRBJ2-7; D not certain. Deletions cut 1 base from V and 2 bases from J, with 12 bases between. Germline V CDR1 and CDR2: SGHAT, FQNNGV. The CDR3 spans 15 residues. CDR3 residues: CASSLVSAVTYEQYF. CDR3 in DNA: TGTGCCAGCAGCTTAGTGAGTGCAGTTACCTACGAGCAGTACTTC.

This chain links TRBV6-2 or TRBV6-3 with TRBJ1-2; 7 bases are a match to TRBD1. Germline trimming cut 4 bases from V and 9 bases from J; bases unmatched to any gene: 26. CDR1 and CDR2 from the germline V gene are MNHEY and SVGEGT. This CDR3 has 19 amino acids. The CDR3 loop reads CASSFSSRGQQTVTGSYTF. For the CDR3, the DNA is TGTGCCAGCAGTTTTTCATCGAGGGGACAGCAAACCGTGACGGGCAGCTACACCTTC.

The CDR3 loop reads CASSFATSGRASYTGELFF. CDR3 bases: TGTGCCAGCAGTTTCGCGACTAGCGGGAGGGCCAGTTACACCGGGGAGCTGTTTTTT. The chain uses TRBV27 and TRBJ2-2, with 14 bases fitting TRBD2. Germline trimming cut 3 bases from V and 3 bases from J; bases unmatched to any gene: 9. Germline CDR1 MNHEY, CDR2 SMNVEV (reference sequence). The CDR3 length is 19 residues.

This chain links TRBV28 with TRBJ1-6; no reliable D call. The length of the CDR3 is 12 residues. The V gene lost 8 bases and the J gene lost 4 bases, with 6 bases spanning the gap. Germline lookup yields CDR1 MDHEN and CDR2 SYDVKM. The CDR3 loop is CASVQYNSPLHF. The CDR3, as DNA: TGTGCCAGCGTGCAATATAATTCACCCCTCCACTTT.

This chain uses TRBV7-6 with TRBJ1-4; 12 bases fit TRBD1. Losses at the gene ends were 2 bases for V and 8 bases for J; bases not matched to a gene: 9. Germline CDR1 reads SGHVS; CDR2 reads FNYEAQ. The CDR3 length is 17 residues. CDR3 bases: TGTGCCAGCAGCTTAAGCGGGACAGGGGGCGTTAGCGAAAAACTGTTTTTT. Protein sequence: CASSLSGTGGVSEKLFF.

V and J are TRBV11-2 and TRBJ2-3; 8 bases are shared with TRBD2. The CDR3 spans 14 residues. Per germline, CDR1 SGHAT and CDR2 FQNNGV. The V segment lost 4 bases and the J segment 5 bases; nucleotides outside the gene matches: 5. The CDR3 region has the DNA TGTGCCAGCAGCTCAATGCGGGGGGTAGATACGCAGTATTTT. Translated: CASSSMRGVDTQYF.

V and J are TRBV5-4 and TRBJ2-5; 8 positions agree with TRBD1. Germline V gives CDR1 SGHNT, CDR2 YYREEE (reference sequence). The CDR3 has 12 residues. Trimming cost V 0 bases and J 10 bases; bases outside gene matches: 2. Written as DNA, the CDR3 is TGTGCCAGCAGCTTGGACAGGGGGGTCCAGTACTTC. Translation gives CASSLDRGVQYF.

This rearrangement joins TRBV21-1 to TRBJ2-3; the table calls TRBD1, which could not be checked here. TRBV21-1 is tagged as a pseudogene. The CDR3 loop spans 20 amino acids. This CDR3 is CASFNCSSKTRPQNPDTQYF. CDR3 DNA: TGTGCCAGCTTCAACTGCAGCAGCAAAACCCGGCCACAGAACCCAGATACGCAGTATTTT.

The CDR3 region has the DNA TGTGCCAGCAAGGGTTCAGGGACAGGGGTTGTTGGCTACACCTTC. It codes for CASKGSGTGVVGYTF. The V and J genes are TRBV6-6 and TRBJ1-2; 10 positions agree with TRBD1. The trim removed 7 bases at V and 7 bases at J, leaving 12 bases unmatched. The CDR3 is 15 amino acids. Germline CDR1 MNHNY, CDR2 SVGAGI (reference sequence).

CDR3 protein: CASSHPRRDNEQFF. The CDR3 DNA is TGCGCCAGCAGCCACCCGAGAAGAGACAATGAGCAGTTCTTC. J is TRBJ2-1 and V is TRBV4-1; no clear D gene. CDR1 is MGHRA and CDR2 is YSYEKL in the germline V gene. Trimming pared 3 bases from V and 5 bases from J, leaving 11 bases between. The CDR3 sequence is 14 residues long.

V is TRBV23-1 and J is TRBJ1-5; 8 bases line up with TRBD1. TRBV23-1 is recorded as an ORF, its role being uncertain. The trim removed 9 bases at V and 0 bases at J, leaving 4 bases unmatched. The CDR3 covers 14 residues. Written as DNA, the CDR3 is TGCGCCAGTAAGGACAGGGATAGCAATCAGCCCCAGCATTTT. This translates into CASKDRDSNQPQHF.

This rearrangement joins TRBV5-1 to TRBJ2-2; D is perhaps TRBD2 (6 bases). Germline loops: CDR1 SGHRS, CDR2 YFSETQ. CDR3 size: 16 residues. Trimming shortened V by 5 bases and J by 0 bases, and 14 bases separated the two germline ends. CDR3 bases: TGCGCCAGCAGTAGGTCTAGCGTTACGAACACCGGGGAGCTGTTTTTT. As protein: CASSRSSVTNTGELFF.

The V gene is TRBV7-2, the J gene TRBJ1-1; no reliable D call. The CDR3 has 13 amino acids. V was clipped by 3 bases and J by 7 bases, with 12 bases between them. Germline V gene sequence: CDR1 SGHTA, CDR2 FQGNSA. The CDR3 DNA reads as TGTGCCAGCAGCTTTGCGAAAGAAGGTGAAGCTTTCTTT. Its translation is CASSFAKEGEAFF.